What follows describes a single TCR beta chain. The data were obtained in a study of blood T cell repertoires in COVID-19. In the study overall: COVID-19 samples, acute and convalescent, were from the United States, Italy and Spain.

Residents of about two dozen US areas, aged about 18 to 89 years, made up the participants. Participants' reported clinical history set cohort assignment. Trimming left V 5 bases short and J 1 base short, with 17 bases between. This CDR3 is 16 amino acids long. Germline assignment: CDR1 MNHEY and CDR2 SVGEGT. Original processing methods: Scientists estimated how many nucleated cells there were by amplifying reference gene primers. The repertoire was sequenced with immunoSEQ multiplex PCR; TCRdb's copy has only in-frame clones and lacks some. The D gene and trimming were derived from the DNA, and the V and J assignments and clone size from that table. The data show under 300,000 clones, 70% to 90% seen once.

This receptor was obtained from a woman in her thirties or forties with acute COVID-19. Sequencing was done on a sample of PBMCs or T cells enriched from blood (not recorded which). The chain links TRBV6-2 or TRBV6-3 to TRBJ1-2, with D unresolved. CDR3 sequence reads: CASSPKKGSGNYGYTF. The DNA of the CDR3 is TGTGCCAGCAGTCCAAAAAAAGGGAGCGGTAACTATGGCTACACCTTC.